Presented here are 14 T cell receptor beta chains from one specimen sequenced in a study of PD-L1 blockade in urothelial cancer. Assay: immunoSEQ multiplex PCR; the TCRdb copy retains only in-frame clones and omits some. The sample gives some 45,000 clones, roughly 90% of which show up once; around 25% is in the top ten. Time point meaning: pretreatment peripheral blood. The sequencing used PBMCs, collected around atezolizumab (anti-PD-L1) treatment. The receptors were gathered from a donor aged 40 or older with urothelial cancer.

The V gene is TRBV28, the J gene TRBJ2-7; D remains unclear. Germline CDR1 MDHEN, CDR2 SYDVKM. The CDR3 length is 15 residues. V was clipped by 5 bases and J by 2 bases, with 16 bases between them. CDR3 sequence reads: CASSPRGAVAYEQYF. In nucleotides, the CDR3 is TGTGCCAGCAGTCCCCGTGGAGCAGTGGCCTACGAGCAGTACTTC. Variable domain in full (rest from reference TRBV28 and TRBJ2-7): DVKVTQSSRYLVKRTGEKVFLECVQDMDHENMFWYRQDPGLGLRLIYFSYDVKMKEKGDIPEGYSVSREKKERFSLILESASTNQTSMYLCASSPRGAVAYEQYFGPGTRLTVT.

The CDR3 DNA follows: TGTGCCAGCAGGGACAGCCCCTCTAACTATGGCTACACCTTC. Protein: CASRDSPSNYGYTF. The chain links TRBV2 to TRBJ1-2; weak D call: TRBD1 (6 bases). Trimming left V 6 bases short and J 0 bases short, with 11 bases between. Germline CDR1 reads SNHLY; CDR2 reads FYNNEI. CDR3 size: 14 residues. The full variable domain, its missing parts supplied by reference TRBV2 and TRBJ1-2, is EPEVTQTPSHQVTQMGQEVILRCVPISNHLYFYWYRQILGQKVEFLVSFYNNEISEKSEIFDDQFSVERPDGSNFTLKIRSTKLEDSAMYFCASRDSPSNYGYTFGSGTRLTVV.

CDR3 in amino acids: CASSHTPGLAGRTGELFF. The CDR3 DNA reads as TGTGCCAGCAGCCACACCCCGGGACTAGCGGGTCGTACCGGGGAGCTGTTTTTT. V is TRBV7-9 and J is TRBJ2-2, with 12 bases matching TRBD2. J lost 5 bases, V lost 5 bases, and 12 bases had no gene match. Germline values: CDR1 SEHNR, CDR2 FQNEAQ (reference sequence). The CDR3 is 18 amino acids.

This rearrangement joins TRBV7-2 to TRBJ2-7; a weak D match, TRBD2 (6 bases). V dropped 4 bases and J dropped 1 base, with 8 bases sitting between them. The CDR3 covers 13 residues. Germline V gives CDR1 SGHTA, CDR2 FQGNSA. CDR3 bases: TGTGCCAGCAGCTCTAGCGTATCCTACGAGCAGTACTTC. This translates into CASSSSVSYEQYF.

The chain has TRBV19 and TRBJ1-4; D gene ambiguous. Germline V CDR1 and CDR2: LNHDA, SQIVND (reference sequence). This CDR3 comprises 16 residues. Trimming stripped 0 bases from V and 0 bases from J, with 8 bases between. CDR3 amino acids: CASSIDTRTTNEKLFF. The CDR3 DNA reads TGTGCCAGTAGTATAGACACTCGCACAACTAATGAAAAACTGTTTTTT.

V usage is TRBV5-4 and J usage is TRBJ2-2; D may be TRBD2 (5 bases). Germline V gene data show CDR1 as SGHNT and CDR2 as YYREEE (reference sequence). Trimming took 0 bases from V and 1 from J, leaving 7 bases between them. The CDR3 is 15 amino acids. CDR3 residues: CASSLAGLNTGELFF. The CDR3, as DNA: TGTGCCAGCAGCTTGGCGGGATTGAACACCGGGGAGCTGTTTTTT.

The gene calls are TRBV28 and TRBJ2-2; 10 bases are shared with TRBD1. The CDR3 length is 19 residues. Germline assignment: CDR1 MDHEN and CDR2 SYDVKM. V lost 3 bases to trimming and J lost 2 bases; unmatched junction nucleotides: 12. The CDR3 spells CASSFPRPGTGVNTGELFF. CDR3 in DNA: TGTGCCAGCAGTTTCCCGAGGCCCGGGACAGGGGTCAACACCGGGGAGCTGTTTTTT.

This chain links TRBV27 with TRBJ2-5, with D unresolved. The germline V and J ends were trimmed by 6 bases and 0 bases, with 11 bases remaining between them. Germline CDR1 and CDR2: MNHEY and SMNVEV (reference sequence). This CDR3 comprises 14 residues. In DNA form, the CDR3 reads TGTGCCAGCAGCCGCAGGCGCGACCAAGAGACCCAGTACTTC. This sequence encodes CASSRRRDQETQYF.

This clone was counted once. This chain joins TRBV18 and TRBJ1-5; the D is unclear. Trimming left V 4 bases short and J 7 bases short, with 11 bases between. The CDR3 totals 13 residues. Germline lookup yields CDR1 KGHSH and CDR2 LQKENI. CDR3 region: CASSLQESQPQHF. CDR3 coding DNA: TGTGCCAGCTCACTCCAGGAATCCCAGCCCCAGCATTTT.

The gene calls are TRBV10-3 and TRBJ2-3; D is perhaps TRBD2 (7 bases). The CDR3 contains 16 residues. In germline, CDR1 is ENHRY, CDR2 SYGVKD. Between the trimmed V and J ends, which lost 3 bases and 5 bases, there was a span of 18 bases. The CDR3 DNA sequence: TGTGCCATCAGTGACCGAGGGGGGAGGGGGGTAGATACGCAGTATTTT. Translated, it gives CAISDRGGRGVDTQYF.

The J gene is TRBJ1-2, the V gene TRBV6-4; TRBD1 aligns across 7 bases. J was trimmed by 7 bases and V by 5 bases; bases with no gene match: 13. The CDR3 is 15 residues long. CDR1 and CDR2 (germline): MRHNA, SNTAGT. The CDR3 region has the DNA TGTGCCAGCAGTCCATCCTTGACAGGGCTGCGTGGCTACACCTTC. This sequence encodes CASSPSLTGLRGYTF.

The V call is TRBV18, the J call TRBJ2-1; 11 bases map to TRBD2. Germline CDR1 reads KGHSH; CDR2 reads LQKENI. V dropped 3 bases and J dropped 7; count of bases not matched to a gene: 5. The CDR3 is 15 amino acids. The CDR3 loop reads CASSPNSGRENEQFF. The CDR3 DNA reads as TGTGCCAGCTCACCTAATAGCGGGAGGGAAAATGAGCAGTTCTTC.

This rearrangement joins TRBV11-2 to TRBJ1-1; D gene ambiguous. V was cut by 1 base and J by 5 bases, with 8 bases left in between. CDR1 and CDR2 from the germline V gene are SGHAT and FQNNGV. The CDR3 has 13 amino acids. The CDR3 here is CASSLVRKTEAFF. CDR3 bases: TGTGCCAGCAGCTTAGTCCGTAAAACTGAAGCTTTCTTT.

The rearrangement joins TRBV28 to TRBJ1-2; 7 bases align to TRBD1. V lost 6 bases and J lost 0; bases outside the gene matches: 4. The CDR3 is 14 residues long. Germline lookup yields CDR1 MDHEN and CDR2 SYDVKM. The CDR3 loop reads CASSLGGANYGYTF. The CDR3 DNA reads as TGTGCCAGCAGCCTAGGGGGCGCTAACTATGGCTACACCTTC.